This T cell receptor (beta chain) was identified during a study of T cells in Graves' hyperthyroidism and ophthalmopathy. Amplified regions were TCR beta CDR3 sequences from RNA transcripts. Carried out on the TCR CDR3, a first-round RT-PCR used the HTBI primer set. TCRdb itself ran the multiplex PCR reads through MiXCR, one entry per CDR3 protein. The repertoire has approximately 210,000 distinct CDR3 sequences, roughly 15% of them found once; the top ten carry approximately 50%. V lost 9 bases and J 4 bases, leaving 13 bases between the germline ends. The CDR3 totals 13 residues. Germline loops: CDR1 LNHDA, CDR2 SQIVND (reference sequence). Study-wide findings and caveats: Ophthalmopathy onset followed model prediction by a median approximately 7 months.

This clonotype was observed a few times. Its antigen is not identified. Sequencing was performed on blood. The chain is built from TRBV19 and TRBJ1-3, with a possible D match to TRBD1 (5 bases). The TCR comes from a man aged 50-60 years with Graves' hyperthyroidism. CDR3 residues: CARTVGDGNTIYF. CDR3 coding DNA: TGTGCCAGGACGGTAGGGGACGGAAACACCATATATTTT.